This T cell receptor (beta chain) was identified during a study of control samples from healthy donors and cancer patients. The CDR3 loop spans 11 amino acids. Trimming shortened V by 2 bases and J by 5 bases, and 4 bases separated the two germline ends. Germline assignment: CDR1 SEHNR and CDR2 FQNEAQ (reference sequence). The method was immunoSEQ multiplex PCR; TCRdb's version includes in-frame clones alone and lacks a portion of them. The sample has 75,000 to 95,000 clones, roughly 84% seen once; the top ten hold around 6%. The chain employs TRBV7-9 and TRBJ2-7, with unresolved D. Sequencing was carried out using blood. This receptor was identified in a woman between 50 and 59 years old in good health. The chain's CDR3 is CASSLLDEQYF. The CDR3, as DNA: TGTGCCAGCAGCTTATTGGACGAGCAGTACTTC.